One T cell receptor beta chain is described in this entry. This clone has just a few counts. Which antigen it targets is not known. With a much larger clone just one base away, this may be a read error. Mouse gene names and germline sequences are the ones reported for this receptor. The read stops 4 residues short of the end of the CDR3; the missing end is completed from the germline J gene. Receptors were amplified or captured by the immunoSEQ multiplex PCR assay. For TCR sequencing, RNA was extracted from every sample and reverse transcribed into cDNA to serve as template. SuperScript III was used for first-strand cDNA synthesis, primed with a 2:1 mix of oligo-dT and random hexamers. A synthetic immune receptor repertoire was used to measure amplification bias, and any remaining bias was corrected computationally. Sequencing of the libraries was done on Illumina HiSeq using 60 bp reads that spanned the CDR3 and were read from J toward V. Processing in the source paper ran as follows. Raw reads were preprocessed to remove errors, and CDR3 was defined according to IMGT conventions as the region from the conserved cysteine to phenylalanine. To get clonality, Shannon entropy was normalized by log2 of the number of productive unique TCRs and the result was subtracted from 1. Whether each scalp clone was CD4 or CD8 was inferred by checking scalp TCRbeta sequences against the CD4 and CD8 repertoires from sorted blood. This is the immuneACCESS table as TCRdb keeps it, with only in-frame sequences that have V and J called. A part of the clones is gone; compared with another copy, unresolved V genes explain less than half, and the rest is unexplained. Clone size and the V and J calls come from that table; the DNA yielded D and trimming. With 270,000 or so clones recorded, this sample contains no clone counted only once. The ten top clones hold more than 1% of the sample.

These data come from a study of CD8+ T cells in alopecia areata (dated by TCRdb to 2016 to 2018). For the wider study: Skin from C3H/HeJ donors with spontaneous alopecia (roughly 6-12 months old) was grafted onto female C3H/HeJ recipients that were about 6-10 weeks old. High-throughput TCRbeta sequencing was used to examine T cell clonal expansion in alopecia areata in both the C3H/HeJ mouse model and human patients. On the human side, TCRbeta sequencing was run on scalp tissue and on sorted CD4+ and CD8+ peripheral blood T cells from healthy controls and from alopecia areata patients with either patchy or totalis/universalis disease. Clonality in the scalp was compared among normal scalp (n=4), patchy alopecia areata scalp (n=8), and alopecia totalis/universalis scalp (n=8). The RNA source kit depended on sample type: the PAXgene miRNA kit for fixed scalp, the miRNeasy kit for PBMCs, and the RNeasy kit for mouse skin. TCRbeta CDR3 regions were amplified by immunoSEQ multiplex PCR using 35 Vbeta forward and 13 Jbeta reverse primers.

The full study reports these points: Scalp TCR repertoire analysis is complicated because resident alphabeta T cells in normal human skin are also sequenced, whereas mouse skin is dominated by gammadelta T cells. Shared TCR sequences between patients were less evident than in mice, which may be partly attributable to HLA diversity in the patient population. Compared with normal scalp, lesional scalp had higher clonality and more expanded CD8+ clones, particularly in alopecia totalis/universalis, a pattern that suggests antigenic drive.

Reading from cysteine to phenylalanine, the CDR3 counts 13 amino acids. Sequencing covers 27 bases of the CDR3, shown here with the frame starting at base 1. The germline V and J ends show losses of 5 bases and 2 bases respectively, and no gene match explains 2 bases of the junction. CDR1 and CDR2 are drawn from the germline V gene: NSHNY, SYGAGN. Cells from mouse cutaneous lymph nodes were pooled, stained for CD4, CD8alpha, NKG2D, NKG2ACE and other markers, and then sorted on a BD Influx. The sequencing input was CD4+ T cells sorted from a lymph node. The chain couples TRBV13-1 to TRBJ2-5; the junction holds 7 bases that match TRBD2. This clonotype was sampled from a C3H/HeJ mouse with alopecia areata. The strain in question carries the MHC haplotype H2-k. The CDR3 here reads CASRWGVQDTQYF. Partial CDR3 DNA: TGTGCCAGCAGGTGGGGGGTCCAAGAC.